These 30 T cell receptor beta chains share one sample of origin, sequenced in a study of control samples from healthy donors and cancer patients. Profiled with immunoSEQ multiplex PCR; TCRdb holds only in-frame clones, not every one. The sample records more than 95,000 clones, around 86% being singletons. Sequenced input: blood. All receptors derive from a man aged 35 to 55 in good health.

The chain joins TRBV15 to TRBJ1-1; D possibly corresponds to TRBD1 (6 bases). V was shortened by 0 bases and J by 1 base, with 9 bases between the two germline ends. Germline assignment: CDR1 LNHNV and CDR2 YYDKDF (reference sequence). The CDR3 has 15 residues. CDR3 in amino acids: CATSRDAGANTEAFF. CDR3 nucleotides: TGTGCCACCAGCAGAGATGCAGGGGCGAACACTGAAGCTTTCTTT. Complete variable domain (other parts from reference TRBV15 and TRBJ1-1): DAMVIQNPRYQVTQFGKPVTLSCSQTLNHNVMYWYQQKSSQAPKLLFHYYDKDFNNEADTPDNFQSRRPNTSFCFLDIRSPGLGDTAMYLCATSRDAGANTEAFFGQGTRLTVV.

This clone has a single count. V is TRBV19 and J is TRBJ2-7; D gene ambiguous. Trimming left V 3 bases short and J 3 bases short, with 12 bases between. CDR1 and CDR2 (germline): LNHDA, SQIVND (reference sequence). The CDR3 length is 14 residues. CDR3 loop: CASSMWAEDYEQYF. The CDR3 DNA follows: TGTGCCAGTAGTATGTGGGCGGAAGACTACGAGCAGTACTTC. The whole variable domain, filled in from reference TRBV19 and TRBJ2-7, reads DGGITQSPKYLFRKEGQNVTLSCEQNLNHDAMYWYRQDPGQGLRLIYYSQIVNDFQKGDIAEGYSVSREKKESFPLTVTSAQKNPTAFYLCASSMWAEDYEQYFGPGTRLTVT.

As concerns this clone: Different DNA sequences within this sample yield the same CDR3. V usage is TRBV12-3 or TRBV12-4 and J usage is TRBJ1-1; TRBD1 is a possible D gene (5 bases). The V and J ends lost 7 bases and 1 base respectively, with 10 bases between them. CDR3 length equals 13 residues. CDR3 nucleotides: TGTGCCAGCATGGGAGGGGCGAACACTGAAGCTTTCTTT. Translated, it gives CASMGGANTEAFF.

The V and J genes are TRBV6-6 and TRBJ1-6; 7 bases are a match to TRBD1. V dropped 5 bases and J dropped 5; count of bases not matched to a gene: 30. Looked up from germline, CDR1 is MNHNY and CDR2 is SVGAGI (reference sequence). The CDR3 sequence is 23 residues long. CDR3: CASSPHSGQALTPARSDNSPLHF. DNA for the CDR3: TGTGCCAGCAGTCCTCACTCCGGACAGGCCTTAACCCCCGCCAGGTCAGATAATTCACCCCTCCACTTT.

The DNA of the CDR3 is TGTGCCAGCAGGTTCGGGAACACTGAAGCTTTCTTT. Amino acids: CASRFGNTEAFF. This chain connects TRBV2 to TRBJ1-1; D call uncertain. CDR3 length: 12 amino acids. V was cut by 6 bases and J by 1 base, with 6 bases left in between. The germline CDR1 and CDR2 sequences are SNHLY and FYNNEI. Together with reference TRBV2 and TRBJ1-1, the CDR3 gives the full variable domain: EPEVTQTPSHQVTQMGQEVILRCVPISNHLYFYWYRQILGQKVEFLVSFYNNEISEKSEIFDDQFSVERPDGSNFTLKIRSTKLEDSAMYFCASRFGNTEAFFGQGTRLTVV.

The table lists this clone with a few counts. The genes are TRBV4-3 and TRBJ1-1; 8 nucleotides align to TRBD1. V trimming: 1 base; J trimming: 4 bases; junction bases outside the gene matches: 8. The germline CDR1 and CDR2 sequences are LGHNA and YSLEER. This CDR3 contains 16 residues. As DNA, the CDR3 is TGCGCCAGCAGCCAAGTTCCAGGGGGCGCGGTCACTGAAGCTTTCTTT. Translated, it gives CASSQVPGGAVTEAFF.

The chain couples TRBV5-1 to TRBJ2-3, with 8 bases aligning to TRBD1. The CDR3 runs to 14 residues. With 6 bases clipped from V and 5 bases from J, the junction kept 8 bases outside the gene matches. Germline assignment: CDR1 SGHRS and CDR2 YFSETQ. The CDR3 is CASTLQGAEDTQYF. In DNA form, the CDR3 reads TGCGCCAGCACCCTTCAGGGGGCGGAAGATACGCAGTATTTT.

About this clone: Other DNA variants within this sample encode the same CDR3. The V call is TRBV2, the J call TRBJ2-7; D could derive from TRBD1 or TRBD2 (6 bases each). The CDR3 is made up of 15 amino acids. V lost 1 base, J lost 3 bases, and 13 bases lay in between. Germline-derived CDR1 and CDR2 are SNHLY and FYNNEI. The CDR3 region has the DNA TGTGCCAGCAGTGAAGTGGGGGGCATAGGCTACGAGCAGTACTTC. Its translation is CASSEVGGIGYEQYF.

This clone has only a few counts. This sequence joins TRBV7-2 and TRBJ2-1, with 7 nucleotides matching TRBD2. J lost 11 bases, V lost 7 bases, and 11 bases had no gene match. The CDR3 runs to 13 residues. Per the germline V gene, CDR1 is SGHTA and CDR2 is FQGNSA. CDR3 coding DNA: TGTGCCAGCATCCTCAGCGGGGTCCCCCAGCAGTTCTTC. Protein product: CASILSGVPQQFF.

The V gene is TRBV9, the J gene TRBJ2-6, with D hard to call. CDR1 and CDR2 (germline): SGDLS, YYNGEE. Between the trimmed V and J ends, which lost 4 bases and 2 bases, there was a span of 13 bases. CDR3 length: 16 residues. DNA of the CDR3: TGTGCCAGCAGCCCTATGACAAGGGCTGGGGCCAACGTCCTGACTTTC. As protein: CASSPMTRAGANVLTF.

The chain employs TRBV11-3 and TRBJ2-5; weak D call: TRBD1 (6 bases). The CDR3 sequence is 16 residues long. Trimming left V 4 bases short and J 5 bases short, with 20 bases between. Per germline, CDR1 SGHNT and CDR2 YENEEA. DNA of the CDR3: TGTGCCAGCAGCTCCTCCCGGACAGCCCGAAGGGAGACCCAGTACTTC. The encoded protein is CASSSSRTARRETQYF. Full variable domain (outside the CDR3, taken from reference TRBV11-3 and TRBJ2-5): EAGVVQSPRYKIIEKKQPVAFWCNPISGHNTLYWYLQNLGQGPELLIRYENEEAVDDSQLPKDRFSAERLKGVDSTLKIQPAELGDSAVYLCASSSSRTARRETQYFGPGTRLLVL.

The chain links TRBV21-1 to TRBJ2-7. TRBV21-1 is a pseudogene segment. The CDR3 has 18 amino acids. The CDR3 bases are TGTGCCAGCAGCACCACCCGATGCCCCCAGACCCCTACGTGCGAGCAGTACTTC. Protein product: CASSTTRCPQTPTCEQYF.

CDR3 sequence (DNA): TGTGCCAGCAGGAGTAACGGGCCCGAGACTGGAGATACGCAGTATTTT. This codes for CASRSNGPETGDTQYF. This chain uses TRBV7-9 with TRBJ2-3; D gene unclear. Trimming took 6 bases from V and 5 from J, leaving 21 bases between them. The CDR3 extends over 16 amino acids. The germline gives CDR1 SEHNR, CDR2 FQNEAQ (reference sequence).

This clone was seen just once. In DNA, the CDR3 is TGCAGTGCTAGGGTGGAGACCCAGTACTTC. Residues: CSARVETQYF. This rearrangement joins TRBV20-1 to TRBJ2-5; D unclear. CDR1 and CDR2 (germline): DFQATT, SNEGSKA (reference sequence). The CDR3 sequence is 10 residues long. V was cut by 3 bases and J by 5 bases, with 4 bases left in between.

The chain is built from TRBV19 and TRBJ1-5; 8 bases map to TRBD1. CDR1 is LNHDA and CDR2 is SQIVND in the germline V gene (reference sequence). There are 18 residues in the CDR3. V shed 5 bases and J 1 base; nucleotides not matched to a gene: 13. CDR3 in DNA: TGTGCCAGTAGTTCAACGACAGGGGAAGAAACCAGCAATCAGCCCCAGCATTTT. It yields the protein CASSSTTGEETSNQPQHF.

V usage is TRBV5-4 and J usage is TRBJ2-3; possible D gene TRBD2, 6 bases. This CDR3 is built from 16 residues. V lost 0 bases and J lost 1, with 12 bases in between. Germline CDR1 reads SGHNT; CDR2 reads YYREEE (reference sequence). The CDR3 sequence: CASSLVGGAGTDTQYF. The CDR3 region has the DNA TGTGCCAGCAGCTTGGTTGGCGGGGCGGGCACAGATACGCAGTATTTT.

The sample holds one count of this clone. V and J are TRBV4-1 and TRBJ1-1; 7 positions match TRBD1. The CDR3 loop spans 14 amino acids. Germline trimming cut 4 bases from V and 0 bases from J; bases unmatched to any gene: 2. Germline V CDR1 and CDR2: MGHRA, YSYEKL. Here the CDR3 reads CASSRQGVNTEAFF. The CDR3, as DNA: TGCGCCAGCAGCCGACAGGGAGTGAACACTGAAGCTTTCTTT.

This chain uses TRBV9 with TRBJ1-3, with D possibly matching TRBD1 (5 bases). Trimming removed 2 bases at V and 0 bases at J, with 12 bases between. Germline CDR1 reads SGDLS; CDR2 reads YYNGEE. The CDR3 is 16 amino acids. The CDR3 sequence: CASSVHDGTSGNTIYF. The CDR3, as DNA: TGTGCCAGCAGCGTTCATGACGGGACCTCTGGAAACACCATATATTTT. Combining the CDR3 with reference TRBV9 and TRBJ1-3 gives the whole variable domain DSGVTQTPKHLITATGQRVTLRCSPRSGDLSVYWYQQSLDQGLQFLIQYYNGEERAKGNILERFSAQQFPDLHSELNLSSLELGDSALYFCASSVHDGTSGNTIYFGEGSWLTVV.

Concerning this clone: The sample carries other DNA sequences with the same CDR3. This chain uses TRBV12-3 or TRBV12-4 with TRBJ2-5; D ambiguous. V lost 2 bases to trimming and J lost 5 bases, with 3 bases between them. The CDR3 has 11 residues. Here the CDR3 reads CASSLRETQYF. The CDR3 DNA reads TGTGCCAGCAGTTTAAGGGAGACCCAGTACTTC.

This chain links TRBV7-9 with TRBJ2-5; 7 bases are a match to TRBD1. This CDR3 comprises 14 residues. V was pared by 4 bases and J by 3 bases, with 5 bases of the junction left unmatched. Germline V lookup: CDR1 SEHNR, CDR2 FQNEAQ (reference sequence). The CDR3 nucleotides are TGTGCCAGCAGCTCTCCCACAGGGGAAGAGACCCAGTACTTC. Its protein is CASSSPTGEETQYF.

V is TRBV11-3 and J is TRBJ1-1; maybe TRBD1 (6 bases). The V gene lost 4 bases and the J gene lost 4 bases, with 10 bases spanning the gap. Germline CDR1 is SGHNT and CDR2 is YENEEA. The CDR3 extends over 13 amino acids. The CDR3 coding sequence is TGTGCCAGCAGCTCCAGGACAGCCACTGAAGCTTTCTTT. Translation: CASSSRTATEAFF.

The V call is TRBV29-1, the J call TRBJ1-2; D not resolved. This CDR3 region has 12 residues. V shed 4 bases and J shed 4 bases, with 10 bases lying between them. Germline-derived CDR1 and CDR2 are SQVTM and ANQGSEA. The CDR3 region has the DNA TGCAGCGTTGTTTCCGTCCGCTATGGCTACACCTTC. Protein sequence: CSVVSVRYGYTF.

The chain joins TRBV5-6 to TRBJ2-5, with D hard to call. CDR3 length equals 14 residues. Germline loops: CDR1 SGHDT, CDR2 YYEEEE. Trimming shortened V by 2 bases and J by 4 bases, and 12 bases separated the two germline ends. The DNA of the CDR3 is TGTGCCAGCAGCTTAAGGTCGTATCGAGAGACCCAGTACTTC. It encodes CASSLRSYRETQYF.

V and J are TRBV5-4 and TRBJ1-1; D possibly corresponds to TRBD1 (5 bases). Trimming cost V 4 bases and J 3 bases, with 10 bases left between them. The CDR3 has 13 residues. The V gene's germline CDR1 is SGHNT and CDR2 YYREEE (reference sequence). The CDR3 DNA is TGTGCCAGCAGCCTCAGGGCCTACACTGAAGCTTTCTTT. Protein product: CASSLRAYTEAFF.

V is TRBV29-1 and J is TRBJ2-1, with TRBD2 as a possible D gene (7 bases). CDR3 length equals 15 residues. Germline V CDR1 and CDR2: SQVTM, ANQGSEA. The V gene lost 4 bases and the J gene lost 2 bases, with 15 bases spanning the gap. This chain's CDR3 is CSVVRTGGPYNEQFF. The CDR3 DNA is TGCAGCGTTGTGCGAACCGGGGGGCCCTACAATGAGCAGTTCTTC.

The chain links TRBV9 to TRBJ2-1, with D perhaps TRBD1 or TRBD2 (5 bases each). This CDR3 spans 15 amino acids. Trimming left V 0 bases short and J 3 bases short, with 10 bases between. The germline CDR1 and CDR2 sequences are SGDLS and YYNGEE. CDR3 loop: CASSVGGVYYNEQFF. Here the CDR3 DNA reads TGTGCCAGCAGCGTAGGAGGGGTTTACTACAATGAGCAGTTCTTC.

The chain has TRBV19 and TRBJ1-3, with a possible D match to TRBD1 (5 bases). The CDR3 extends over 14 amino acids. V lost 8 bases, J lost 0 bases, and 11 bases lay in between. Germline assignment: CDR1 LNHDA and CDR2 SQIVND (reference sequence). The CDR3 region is CASGSGFSGNTIYF. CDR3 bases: TGTGCCAGTGGTTCAGGGTTCTCTGGAAACACCATATATTTT.

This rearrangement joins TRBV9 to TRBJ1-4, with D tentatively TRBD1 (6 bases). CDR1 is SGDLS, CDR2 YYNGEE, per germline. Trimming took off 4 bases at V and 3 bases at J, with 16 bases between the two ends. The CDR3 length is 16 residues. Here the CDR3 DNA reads TGTGCCAGCAGCCCGGGGGGGGCGGCCCCTAATGAAAAACTGTTTTTT. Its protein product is CASSPGGAAPNEKLFF. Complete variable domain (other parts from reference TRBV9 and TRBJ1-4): DSGVTQTPKHLITATGQRVTLRCSPRSGDLSVYWYQQSLDQGLQFLIQYYNGEERAKGNILERFSAQQFPDLHSELNLSSLELGDSALYFCASSPGGAAPNEKLFFGSGTQLSVL.

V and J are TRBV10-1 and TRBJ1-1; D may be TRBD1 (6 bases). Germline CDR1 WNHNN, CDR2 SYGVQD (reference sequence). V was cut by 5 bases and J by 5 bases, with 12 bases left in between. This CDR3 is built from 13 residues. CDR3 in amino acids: CASSSGVVTEAFF. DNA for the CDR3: TGCGCCAGCAGTTCAGGGGTAGTGACTGAAGCTTTCTTT.

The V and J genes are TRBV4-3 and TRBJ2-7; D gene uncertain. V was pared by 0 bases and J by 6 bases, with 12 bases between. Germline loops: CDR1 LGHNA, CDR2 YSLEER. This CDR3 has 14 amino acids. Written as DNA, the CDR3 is TGCGCCAGCAGCCAAGATTGGGTGTCGGTCGAGCAGTACTTC. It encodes CASSQDWVSVEQYF.